The subject of this entry is one T cell receptor beta chain. Antigen: not known. The data were obtained in a study of Ad26.COV2.S vaccination and SARS-CoV-2 variants. Across the study: Into the muscle, Ad26.COV2.S was dosed once or twice, 56 days apart. Study conclusions and caveats: Vaccinated and placebo-treated recipients had similar non-spike TCR breadth.

Libraries were prepared by immunoSEQ multiplex PCR; TCRdb keeps only in-frame clonotypes and omits some of them. The sample holds 400,000 or so clones; about 88% are singletons and the top ten take 3% to 3.5%. The treatment denotes: roughly 19 received Ad26.COV2.S at low or high dose, single or two shots; five or six received placebo; per-sample allocation not given. Collection of samples fell on day 63 after the first vaccine or placebo injection. There are 13 residues in the CDR3. V dropped 3 bases and J dropped 2 bases, with 8 bases sitting between them. CDR1 is LNHDA and CDR2 is SQIVND in the germline V gene (reference sequence).

The J gene is TRBJ2-7, the V gene TRBV19; D may match TRBD1 or TRBD2 (5 bases each). The source was peripheral blood, collected in a trial of Ad26.COV2.S vaccine versus placebo. The receptor was derived from a person aged 18-65 years who received the Ad26.COV2.S COVID-19 vaccine or a placebo. As DNA, the CDR3 is TGTGCCAGTAGTATCCAGGGACCCTACGAGCAGTACTTC. This codes for CASSIQGPYEQYF.